This T cell receptor beta chain was sequenced in a study of monozygotic twins with inflammatory bowel disease. TCRdb reanalyzed the 5' RACE reads, giving one entry per CDR3 protein sequence and no DNA. This sample's table reports 300,000 to 400,000 distinct CDR3 sequences. This CDR3 is built from 16 residues. Germline lookup yields CDR1 KGHSH and CDR2 LQKENI. The chain recombines TRBV18 with TRBJ2-4; there is no DNA to check the TCRdb D call of TRBD1. This clonotype was sampled from a human donor with ulcerative colitis or Crohn's disease, or a healthy co-twin of an affected twin (not recorded which). Sequencing input: blood. CDR3: CASSPVAGGVENIQYF.